This entry lists 11 T cell receptor beta chains sequenced from one sample in a study of T-cell reconstitution after alpha-beta-depleted transplantation in children. The TCRbeta library incorporated unique molecular identifiers. TCRdb re-derived calls from the PCR reads in MiXCR, one entry per CDR3 protein. The sample contains 350,000 to 450,000 distinct CDR3 sequences, roughly 22% of which appear only once. The sample consisted of PBMCs from the stem cell graft donor, taken from the stem cell graft. Receptors were obtained from a human donor who donated a stem cell graft to a child with acute myeloid leukemia.

This sequence joins TRBV24-1 and TRBJ2-1; 10 positions agree with TRBD2. The CDR3 has 15 residues. Germline V gives CDR1 KGHDR, CDR2 SFDVKD. Unmatched junction bases numbered 6, after V lost 2 bases and J lost 9 bases. The chain's CDR3 is CATSDSGLASSEQFF. The CDR3 DNA sequence: TGTGCCACCAGTGATTCGGGACTAGCGAGCTCTGAGCAGTTCTTC.

This clonotype appeared a few times. This chain joins TRBV12-3 or TRBV12-4 and TRBJ2-7, with 7 bases aligning to TRBD2. The CDR3 sequence is 16 residues long. V was clipped by 7 bases and J by 0 bases; unmatched bases: 12. CDR3 in amino acids: CASNSGRGAGSYEQYF. CDR3 in DNA: TGTGCCAGCAATTCTGGGAGGGGAGCCGGCTCCTACGAGCAGTACTTC.

This clonotype was detected only a few times. The genes are TRBV12-3 or TRBV12-4 and TRBJ2-2; 7 nucleotides agree with TRBD1. The CDR3 is 18 residues long. V gave up 6 bases and J gave up 4 bases; unmatched junction bases: 17. CDR3 nucleotides: TGTGCCAGCAGGAGGGACCCGGGACAGAGCTTCTTCACCGGGGAGCTGTTTTTT. It specifies CASRRDPGQSFFTGELFF.

This clonotype has a handful of counts. This chain uses TRBV20-1 with TRBJ1-2; D is possibly TRBD1 (6 bases). The CDR3 length is 13 residues. V was shortened by 0 bases and J by 4 bases, with 9 bases between the two germline ends. Germline loops: CDR1 DFQATT, CDR2 SNEGSKA (reference sequence). For the CDR3, the DNA is TGCAGTGCTAGAGAAAGGGGGGGCTATGGCTACACCTTC. Translated: CSARERGGYGYTF.

This clonotype was counted a few times. CDR3 nucleotides: TGTGCCAGCAGCGTGCTGCGGCAGGAGGGCGGTGAGCAGTTCTTC. As protein: CASSVLRQEGGEQFF. The chain recombines TRBV11-2 with TRBJ2-1; TRBD2 might be the D (6 bases). The length of the CDR3 is 15 residues. Trimming took off 5 bases at V and 9 bases at J, with 20 bases between the two ends. Germline V lookup: CDR1 SGHAT, CDR2 FQNNGV.

This clonotype was recorded a few times. J is TRBJ1-1 and V is TRBV15, with 7 positions matching TRBD1. This CDR3 comprises 16 residues. V was pared by 1 base and J by 1 base, with 6 bases of the junction left unmatched. The germline V gene encodes CDR1 LNHNV and CDR2 YYDKDF (reference sequence). The CDR3 DNA is TGTGCCACCAGCAGAGTTCGTGGGACAGCGAACACTGAAGCTTTCTTT. Amino acid sequence: CATSRVRGTANTEAFF.

This chain uses TRBV12-3 or TRBV12-4 with TRBJ2-7, with D perhaps TRBD1 (5 bases). This CDR3 contains 12 residues. V shed 6 bases and J shed 5 bases, with 11 bases lying between them. The chain's CDR3 is CASSPGRDEQYF. As DNA, the CDR3 is TGTGCCAGCAGCCCCGGCAGGGACGAGCAGTACTTC.

This clonotype was seen a few times. The chain joins TRBV20-1 to TRBJ2-7; 11 nucleotides align to TRBD2. Trimming at V came to 1 base and at J to 4 bases, leaving 6 bases not matched to a gene. The CDR3 runs to 15 residues. CDR1 and CDR2 from the germline V gene are DFQATT and SNEGSKA (reference sequence). For the CDR3, the DNA is TGCAGTGCTAGAGCTCTCCGGACTAGCGGGTACGAGCAGTACTTC. Protein sequence: CSARALRTSGYEQYF.

The chain couples TRBV2 to TRBJ1-1; D unresolved. Trimming stripped 7 bases from V and 1 base from J, with 13 bases between. The CDR3 is made up of 14 amino acids. Germline CDR1 and CDR2: SNHLY and FYNNEI. The CDR3 here is CASKTRAGNTEAFF. The CDR3, as DNA: TGTGCCAGCAAGACCAGAGCGGGGAACACTGAAGCTTTCTTT.

V and J are TRBV15 and TRBJ2-3; D is ambiguous. The CDR3 loop spans 12 amino acids. Germline V CDR1 and CDR2: LNHNV, YYDKDF (reference sequence). V was clipped by 1 base and J by 10 bases, with 9 bases between them. The CDR3 loop is CATSRVDNPQYF. The CDR3 DNA is TGTGCCACCAGCAGAGTCGACAACCCGCAGTATTTT.

The V call is TRBV29-1, the J call TRBJ2-2; 7 nucleotides align to TRBD1. V dropped 5 bases and J dropped 2; count of bases not matched to a gene: 5. There are 14 residues in the CDR3. Germline V CDR1 and CDR2: SQVTM, ANQGSEA. In nucleotides, the CDR3 is TGCAGCGTTCCCACAGGGGCCAACACCGGGGAGCTGTTTTTT. This gives the protein CSVPTGANTGELFF.